This T cell receptor beta chain appears in the sequencing data of a study of technical replicates of blood from a few donors. TCRdb keeps only in-frame clones here, not all; method: immunoSEQ multiplex PCR. The sample carries roughly 92,000 clones, approximately 95% recorded once. This CDR3 contains 15 residues. The germline V and J ends were trimmed by 2 bases and 1 base, with 8 bases remaining between them. Germline CDR1 reads SGHVS; CDR2 reads FQNEAQ. The source is a human donor in good health. J is TRBJ1-4 and V is TRBV7-8, with a tentative D call TRBD1 (6 bases). Sequenced sample: T cells isolated from PBMCs. CDR3 protein: CASSLWGQTNEKLFF. The DNA for the CDR3 is TGTGCCAGCAGCTTATGGGGGCAAACTAATGAAAAACTGTTTTTT.